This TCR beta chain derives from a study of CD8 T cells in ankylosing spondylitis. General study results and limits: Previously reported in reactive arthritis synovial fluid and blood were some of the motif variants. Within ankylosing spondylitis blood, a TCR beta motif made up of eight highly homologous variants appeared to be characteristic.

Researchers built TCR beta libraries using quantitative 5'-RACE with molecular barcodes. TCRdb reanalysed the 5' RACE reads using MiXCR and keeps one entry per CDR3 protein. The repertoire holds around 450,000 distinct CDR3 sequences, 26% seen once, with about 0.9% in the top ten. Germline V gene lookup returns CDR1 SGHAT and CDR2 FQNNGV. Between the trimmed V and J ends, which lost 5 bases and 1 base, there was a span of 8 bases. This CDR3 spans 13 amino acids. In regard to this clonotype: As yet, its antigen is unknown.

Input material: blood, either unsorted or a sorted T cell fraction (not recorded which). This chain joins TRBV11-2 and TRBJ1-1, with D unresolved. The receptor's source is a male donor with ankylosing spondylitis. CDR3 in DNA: TGTGCCAGCAGCGGCAACTCGAACACTGAAGCTTTCTTT. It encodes CASSGNSNTEAFF.